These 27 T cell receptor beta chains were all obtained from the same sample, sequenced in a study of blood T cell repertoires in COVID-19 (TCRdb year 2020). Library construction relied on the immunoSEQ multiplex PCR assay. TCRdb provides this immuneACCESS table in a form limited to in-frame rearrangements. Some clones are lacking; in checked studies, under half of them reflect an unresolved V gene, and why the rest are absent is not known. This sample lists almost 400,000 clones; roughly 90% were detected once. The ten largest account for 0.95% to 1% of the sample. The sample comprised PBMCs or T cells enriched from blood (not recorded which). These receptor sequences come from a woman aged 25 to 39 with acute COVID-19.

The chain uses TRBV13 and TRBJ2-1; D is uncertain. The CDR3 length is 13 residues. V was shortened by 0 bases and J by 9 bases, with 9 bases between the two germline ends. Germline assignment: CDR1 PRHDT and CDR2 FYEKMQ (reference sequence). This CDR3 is CASSLGRGVEQFF. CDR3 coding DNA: TGTGCCAGCAGCTTAGGCCGAGGAGTTGAGCAGTTCTTC.

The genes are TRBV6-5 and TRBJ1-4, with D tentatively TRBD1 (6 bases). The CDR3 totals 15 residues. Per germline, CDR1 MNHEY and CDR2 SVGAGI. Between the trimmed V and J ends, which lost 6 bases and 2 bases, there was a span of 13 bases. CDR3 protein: CASRQGQTTNEKLFF. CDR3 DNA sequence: TGTGCCAGCAGGCAAGGACAGACTACTAATGAAAAACTGTTTTTT.

The CDR3 reads CASSPPGQGRLETQYF. The CDR3, as DNA: TGTGCCAGCTCACCACCGGGTCAGGGCCGGCTGGAGACCCAGTACTTC. This sequence joins TRBV18 and TRBJ2-5, with a possible D match to TRBD1 (5 bases). CDR1 is KGHSH and CDR2 is LQKENI in the germline V gene. Trimming shortened V by 0 bases and J by 5 bases, and 16 bases separated the two germline ends. CDR3 length: 16 residues. Drawing the rest from reference TRBV18 and TRBJ2-5, the complete variable domain is NAGVMQNPRHLVRRRGQEARLRCSPMKGHSHVYWYRQLPEEGLKFMVYLQKENIIDESGMPKERFSAEFPKEGPSILRIQQVVRGDSAAYFCASSPPGQGRLETQYFGPGTRLLVL.

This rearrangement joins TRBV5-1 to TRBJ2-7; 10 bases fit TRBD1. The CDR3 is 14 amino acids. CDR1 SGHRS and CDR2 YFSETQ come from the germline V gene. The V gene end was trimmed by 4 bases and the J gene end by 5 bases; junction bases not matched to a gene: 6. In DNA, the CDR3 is TGCGCCAGCAGCATGACAGGGGGCTTCGACGAGCAGTACTTC. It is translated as CASSMTGGFDEQYF.

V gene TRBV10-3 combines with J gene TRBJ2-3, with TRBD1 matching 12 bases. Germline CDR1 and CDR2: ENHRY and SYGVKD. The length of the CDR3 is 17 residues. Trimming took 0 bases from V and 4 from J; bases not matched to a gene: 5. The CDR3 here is CAISESRGQGAPDTQYF. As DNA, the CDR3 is TGTGCCATCAGTGAGTCCCGGGGACAGGGGGCCCCAGATACGCAGTATTTT.

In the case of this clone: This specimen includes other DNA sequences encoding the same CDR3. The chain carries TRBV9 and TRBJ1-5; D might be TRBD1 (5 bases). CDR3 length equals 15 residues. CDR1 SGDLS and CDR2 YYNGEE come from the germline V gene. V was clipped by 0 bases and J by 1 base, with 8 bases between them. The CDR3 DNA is TGTGCCAGCAGCGTAGGGCAGGGCAGCAATCAGCCCCAGCATTTT. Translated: CASSVGQGSNQPQHF.

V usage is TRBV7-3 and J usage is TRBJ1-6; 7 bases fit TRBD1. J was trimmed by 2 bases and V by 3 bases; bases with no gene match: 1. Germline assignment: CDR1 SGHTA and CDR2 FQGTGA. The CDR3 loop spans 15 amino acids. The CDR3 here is CASSLGQTYNSPLHF. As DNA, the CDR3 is TGTGCCAGCAGCTTGGGACAGACCTATAATTCACCCCTCCACTTT.

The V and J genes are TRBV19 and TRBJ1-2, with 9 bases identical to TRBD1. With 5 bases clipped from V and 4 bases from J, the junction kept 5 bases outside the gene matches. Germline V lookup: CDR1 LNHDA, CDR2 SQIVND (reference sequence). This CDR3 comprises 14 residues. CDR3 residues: CASSPLDRGYGYTF. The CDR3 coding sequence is TGTGCCAGTAGTCCGCTGGACAGGGGCTATGGCTACACCTTC. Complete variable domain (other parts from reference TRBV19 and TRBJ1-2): DGGITQSPKYLFRKEGQNVTLSCEQNLNHDAMYWYRQDPGQGLRLIYYSQIVNDFQKGDIAEGYSVSREKKESFPLTVTSAQKNPTAFYLCASSPLDRGYGYTFGSGTRLTVV.

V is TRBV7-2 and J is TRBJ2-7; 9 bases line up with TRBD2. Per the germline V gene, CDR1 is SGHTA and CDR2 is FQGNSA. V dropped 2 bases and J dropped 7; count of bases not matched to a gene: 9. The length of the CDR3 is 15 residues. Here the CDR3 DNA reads TGTGCCAGCAGCTTATATGGCGGGGGGGCCGGGGAGCAGTACTTC. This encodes CASSLYGGGAGEQYF.

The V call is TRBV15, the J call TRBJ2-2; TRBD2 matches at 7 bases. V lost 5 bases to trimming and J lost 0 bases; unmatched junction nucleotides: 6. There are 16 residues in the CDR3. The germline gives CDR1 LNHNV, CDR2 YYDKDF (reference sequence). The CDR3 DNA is TGTGCCACCAGCGGGGGGGGGACCGCGAACACCGGGGAGCTGTTTTTT. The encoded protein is CATSGGGTANTGELFF.

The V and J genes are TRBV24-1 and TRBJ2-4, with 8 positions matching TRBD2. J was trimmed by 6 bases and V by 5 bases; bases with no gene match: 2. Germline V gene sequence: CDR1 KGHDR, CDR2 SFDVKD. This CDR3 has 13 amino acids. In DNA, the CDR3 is TGTGCCACCAGTGGAGCGGGGGTAAACATTCAGTACTTC. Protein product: CATSGAGVNIQYF.

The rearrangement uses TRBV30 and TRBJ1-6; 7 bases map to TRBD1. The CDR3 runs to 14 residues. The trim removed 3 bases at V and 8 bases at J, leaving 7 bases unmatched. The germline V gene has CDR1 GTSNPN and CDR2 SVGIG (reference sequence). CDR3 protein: CAWSPGRGDSPLHF. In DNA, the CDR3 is TGTGCCTGGAGCCCGGGCAGGGGGGATTCACCCCTCCACTTT.

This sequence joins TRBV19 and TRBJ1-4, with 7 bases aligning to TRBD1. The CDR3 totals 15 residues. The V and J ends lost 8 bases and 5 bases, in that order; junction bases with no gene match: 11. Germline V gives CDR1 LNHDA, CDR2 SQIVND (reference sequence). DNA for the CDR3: TGTGCCAGTCGGAGTCCGGGACAGATAAATGAAAAACTGTTTTTT. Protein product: CASRSPGQINEKLFF.

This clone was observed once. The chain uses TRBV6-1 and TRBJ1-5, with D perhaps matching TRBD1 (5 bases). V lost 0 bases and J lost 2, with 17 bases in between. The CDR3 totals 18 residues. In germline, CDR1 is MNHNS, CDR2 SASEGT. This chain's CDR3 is CASSEAGIRARGNQPQHF. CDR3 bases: TGTGCCAGCAGTGAAGCGGGTATCAGGGCGCGTGGCAATCAGCCCCAGCATTTT.

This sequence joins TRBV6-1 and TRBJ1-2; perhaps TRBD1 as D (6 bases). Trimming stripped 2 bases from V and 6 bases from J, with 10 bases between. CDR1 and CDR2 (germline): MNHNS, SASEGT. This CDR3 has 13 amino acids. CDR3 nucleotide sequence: TGTGCCAGCAGTGAACAGGGGACGGATGGCTACACCTTC. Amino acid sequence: CASSEQGTDGYTF.

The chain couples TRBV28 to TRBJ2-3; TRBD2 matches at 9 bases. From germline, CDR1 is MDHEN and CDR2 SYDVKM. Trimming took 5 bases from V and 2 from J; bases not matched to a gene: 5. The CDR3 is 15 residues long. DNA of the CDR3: TGTGCCAGCAGTAGACCGGGACTAGCCACAGATACGCAGTATTTT. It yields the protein CASSRPGLATDTQYF.

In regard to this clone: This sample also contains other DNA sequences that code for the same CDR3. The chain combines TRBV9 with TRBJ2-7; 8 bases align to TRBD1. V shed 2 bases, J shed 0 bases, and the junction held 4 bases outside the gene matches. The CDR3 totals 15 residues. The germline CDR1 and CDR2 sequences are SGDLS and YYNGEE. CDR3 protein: CASSVGQGASYEQYF. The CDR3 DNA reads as TGTGCCAGCAGCGTCGGACAGGGCGCCTCCTACGAGCAGTACTTC.

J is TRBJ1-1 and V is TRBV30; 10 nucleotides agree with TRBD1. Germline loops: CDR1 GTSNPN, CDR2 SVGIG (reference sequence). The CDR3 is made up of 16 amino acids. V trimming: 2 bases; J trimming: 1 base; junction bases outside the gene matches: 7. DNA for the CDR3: TGTGCCTGGAGTCTACGGGACAGGGGAACGAACACTGAAGCTTTCTTT. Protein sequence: CAWSLRDRGTNTEAFF.

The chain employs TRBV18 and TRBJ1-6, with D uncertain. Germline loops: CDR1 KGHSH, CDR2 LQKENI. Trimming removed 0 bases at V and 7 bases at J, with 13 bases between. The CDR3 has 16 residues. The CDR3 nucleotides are TGTGCCAGCTCACCACCGGAAACGGGTGGCAATTCACCCCTCCACTTT. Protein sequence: CASSPPETGGNSPLHF.

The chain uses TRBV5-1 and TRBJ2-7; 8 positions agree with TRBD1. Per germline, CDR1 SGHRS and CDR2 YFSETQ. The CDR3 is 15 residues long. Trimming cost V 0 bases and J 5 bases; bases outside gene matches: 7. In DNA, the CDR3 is TGCGCCAGCAGCTTGGCACAGGGGGGCATCGACGAGCAGTACTTC. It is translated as CASSLAQGGIDEQYF.

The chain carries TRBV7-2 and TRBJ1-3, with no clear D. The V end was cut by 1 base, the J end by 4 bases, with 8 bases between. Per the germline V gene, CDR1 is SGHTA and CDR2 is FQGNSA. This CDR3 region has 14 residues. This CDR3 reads CASSLVYSGNTIYF. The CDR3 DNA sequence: TGTGCCAGCAGCTTAGTTTATTCCGGAAACACCATATATTTT.

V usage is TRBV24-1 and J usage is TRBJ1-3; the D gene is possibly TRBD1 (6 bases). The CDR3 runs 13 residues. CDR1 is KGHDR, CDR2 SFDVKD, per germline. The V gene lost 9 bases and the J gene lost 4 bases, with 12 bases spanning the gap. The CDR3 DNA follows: TGTGCCACCTCAGGGGTCGCCGGAAACACCATATATTTT. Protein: CATSGVAGNTIYF.

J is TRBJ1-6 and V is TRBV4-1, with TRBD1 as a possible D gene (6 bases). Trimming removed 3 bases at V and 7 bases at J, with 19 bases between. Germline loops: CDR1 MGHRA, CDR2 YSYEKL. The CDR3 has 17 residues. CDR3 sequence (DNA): TGCGCCAGCAGCCACGCCCTGGGACAACGGATAAATTCACCCCTCCACTTT. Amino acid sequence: CASSHALGQRINSPLHF.

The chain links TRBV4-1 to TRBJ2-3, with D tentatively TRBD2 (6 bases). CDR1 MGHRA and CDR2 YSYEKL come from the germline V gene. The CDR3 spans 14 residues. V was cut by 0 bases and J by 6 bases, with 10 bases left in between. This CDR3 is CASSQDFAGDTQYF. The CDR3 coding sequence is TGCGCCAGCAGCCAAGATTTCGCGGGGGATACGCAGTATTTT.

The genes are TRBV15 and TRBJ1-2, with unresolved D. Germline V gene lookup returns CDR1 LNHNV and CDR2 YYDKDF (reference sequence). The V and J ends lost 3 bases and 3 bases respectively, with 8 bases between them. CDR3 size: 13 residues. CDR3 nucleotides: TGTGCCACCAGCAGGTCCCGAGACTATGGCTACACCTTC. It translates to CATSRSRDYGYTF.

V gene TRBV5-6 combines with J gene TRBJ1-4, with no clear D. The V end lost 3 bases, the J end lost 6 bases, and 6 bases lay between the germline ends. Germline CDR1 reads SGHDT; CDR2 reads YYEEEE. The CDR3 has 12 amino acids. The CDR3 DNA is TGTGCCAGCAGCTCCTTAGATGAAAAACTGTTTTTT. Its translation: CASSSLDEKLFF.

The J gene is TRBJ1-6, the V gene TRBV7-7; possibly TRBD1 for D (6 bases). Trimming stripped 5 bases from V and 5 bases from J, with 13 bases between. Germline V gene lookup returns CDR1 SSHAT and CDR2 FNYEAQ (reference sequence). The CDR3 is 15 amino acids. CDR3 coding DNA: TGTGCCAGCAGCCCTCGAGGGGGGGATAATTCACCCCTCCACTTT. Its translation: CASSPRGGDNSPLHF. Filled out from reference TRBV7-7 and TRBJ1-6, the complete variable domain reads GAGVSQSPRYKVTKRGQDVTLRCDPISSHATLYWYQQALGQGPEFLTYFNYEAQPDKSGLPSDRFSAERPEGSISTLTIQRTEQRDSAMYRCASSPRGGDNSPLHFGNGTRLTVT.